Sequencing of this T cell receptor beta chain was carried out in a study of blood T cell repertoires in COVID-19. About the research overall: From T cells, B-cell-depleted T cells, or PBMCs came the material, which was cDNA or gDNA.

Clones were sequenced by immunoSEQ multiplex PCR, and TCRdb holds only the in-frame ones, with some missing. Counted here are 90,000 to 100,000 clones, roughly 89% occurring once; the ten biggest clones make up over 5%. The CDR3 has 16 residues. Germline V CDR1 and CDR2: SGDLS, YYNGEE. V shed 4 bases and J 1 base; nucleotides not matched to a gene: 7. This TCR was recovered from a man in his fifties or sixties with COVID-19, enrolled during active disease. Sequencing used peripheral blood. This sequence joins TRBV9 and TRBJ2-3; 9 bases are shared with TRBD2. For the CDR3, the DNA is TGTGCCAGCAGCCCATTAGCGGGAGAGGGCACAGATACGCAGTATTTT. Translating it yields CASSPLAGEGTDTQYF. Using reference TRBV9 and TRBJ2-3 for the parts outside the CDR3, the full variable domain is DSGVTQTPKHLITATGQRVTLRCSPRSGDLSVYWYQQSLDQGLQFLIQYYNGEERAKGNILERFSAQQFPDLHSELNLSSLELGDSALYFCASSPLAGEGTDTQYFGPGTRLTVL.